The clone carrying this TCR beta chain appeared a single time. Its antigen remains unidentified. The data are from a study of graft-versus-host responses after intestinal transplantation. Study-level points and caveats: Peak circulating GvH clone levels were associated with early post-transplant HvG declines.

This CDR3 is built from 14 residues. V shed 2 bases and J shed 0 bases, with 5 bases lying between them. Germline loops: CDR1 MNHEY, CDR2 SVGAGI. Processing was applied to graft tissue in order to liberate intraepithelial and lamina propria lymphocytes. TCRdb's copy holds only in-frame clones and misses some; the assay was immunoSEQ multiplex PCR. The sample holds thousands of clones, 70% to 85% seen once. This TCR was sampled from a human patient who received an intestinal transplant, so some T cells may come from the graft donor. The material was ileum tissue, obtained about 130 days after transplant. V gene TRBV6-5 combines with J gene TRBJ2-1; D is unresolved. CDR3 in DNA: TGTGCCAGCAGTTACAGAAGCTCCTACAATGAGCAGTTCTTC. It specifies CASSYRSSYNEQFF.